Listed below are T cell receptor beta chains from one sample, sequenced in a study of cytomegalovirus exposure and HLA in healthy donors. Data came from immunoSEQ multiplex PCR; TCRdb stores just in-frame clones and leaves some out. The sample lists 55,000 to 85,000 clones, 75% to 90% seen once, with roughly 2% in the top ten. Sequenced: PBMCs. The receptors here all came from a young woman in good health and CMV-seronegative. Each CDR3 is given with its conserved first and last residue. The D gene is left open where the match is weak. The size field is filled for only some rows; it gives once, few, many or a size class.

j_call	d_call	clone_size	v_call	cdr3_nt	cdr3_aa
TRBJ2-7	TRBD1	.	TRBV5-8	TGTGCCAGCAGCCTAGGGTTCCGGACAGGCGACTTC	CASSLGFRTGDF
TRBJ2-5	.	.	TRBV9	TGTGCCAGCAGCGTAGCTAACCGGGGAGAGACCCAGTACTTC	CASSVANRGETQYF
TRBJ1-1	.	.	TRBV30	TGTGCCTGGAGTCGGACAGCGTACACTGAAGCTTTCTTT	CAWSRTAYTEAFF
TRBJ1-2	TRBD1	few	TRBV7-9	TGTGCCAGCAGCCACGGGACAGGGGCCAACTATGGCTACACCTTC	CASSHGTGANYGYTF
TRBJ2-7	TRBD1	once	TRBV27	TGTGCCAGCAGAACGACAGGGCTCTCCTACGAGCAGTACTTC	CASRTTGLSYEQYF
TRBJ1-2	TRBD1	.	TRBV6-5	TGTGCCAGCAGTTACCCCAGGACAGGGGGCTATGGCTACACCTTC	CASSYPRTGGYGYTF
TRBJ1-1	.	.	TRBV11-2	TGTGCCAGCAGCTTCGAGGGCGCGAGCACTGAAGCTTTCTTT	CASSFEGASTEAFF
TRBJ1-2	TRBD1	.	TRBV28	TGTGCCAGCAGTTCTTGGACAGGGATGATGGCTGGCTACACCTTC	CASSSWTGMMAGYTF
TRBJ1-3	.	.	TRBV20-1	TGCAGTGCTAGAGTGGCGGACACCATATATTTT	CSARVADTIYF
TRBJ1-4	.	.	TRBV30	TGTGCCTGGAGTGCCCCCACGAGGGCTGGTAATGAAAAACTGTTTTTT	CAWSAPTRAGNEKLFF
TRBJ2-5	TRBD2	.	TRBV6-5	TGTGCCAGCACTAGCGGTGGGACCCAGTACTTC	CASTSGGTQYF
TRBJ2-5	TRBD1	.	TRBV6-6	TGTGCCAGCAGTCCAACCGGGACAGGGAGGGAGACCCAGTACTTC	CASSPTGTGRETQYF
TRBJ2-7	TRBD1	.	TRBV7-8	TGTGCCAGCAGCTTAGGACAGGGGGCAGCCCACGAGCAGTACTTC	CASSLGQGAAHEQYF
TRBJ2-7	TRBD2	few	TRBV11-2	TGTGCCAGCAGCCGCAGCGGGAGGGCAGATAACGAGCAGTACTTC	CASSRSGRADNEQYF
TRBJ1-3	.	.	TRBV5-4	TGTGCCATCCAAACAAGTTCCGGAAACACCATATATTTT	CAIQTSSGNTIYF
TRBJ2-4	TRBD2	.	TRBV10-3	TGTGCCATCAGCGCGGGAGCTGAAAACATTCAGTACTTC	CAISAGAENIQYF
TRBJ2-7	TRBD1	.	TRBV5-1	TGCGCCAGCAGCCCTCGACAGGGGTCGTCCTACGAGCAGTACTTC	CASSPRQGSSYEQYF
TRBJ2-7	TRBD2	.	TRBV5-4	TGTGCCAGCAGCCCAAAGCGGGAGACCCACGAGCAGTACTTC	CASSPKRETHEQYF
TRBJ2-7	TRBD1	once	TRBV28	TGTGCCAGCAGCCTGGGACAGGGTTACGAGCAGTACTTC	CASSLGQGYEQYF
TRBJ1-5	TRBD1	once	TRBV19	TGTGCCAGTAGTCGGGACAGAGGAAGAGAGCGCAATCAGCCCCAGCATTTT	CASSRDRGRERNQPQHF
TRBJ1-2	.	.	TRBV5-1	TGCGCCAGCAGTCCCCGGACAAATCTAGACCCCTGGAACTATGGCTACACCTTC	CASSPRTNLDPWNYGYTF
TRBJ1-2	.	.	TRBV28	TGTGCCAGCAGTTTAGGTTATGGCGGCAGCTCTAGCACCTTC	CASSLGYGGSSSTF
TRBJ2-7	.	few	TRBV6-1	TGTGCCAGCAGTGAAGCCGAGGGAAGCTCCTACGAGCAGTACTTC	CASSEAEGSSYEQYF
TRBJ2-1	.	.	TRBV25-1	TGTGCCAGCAGTTGGGGCGGCCAGAACAATGAGCAGTTCTTC	CASSWGGQNNEQFF
TRBJ2-7	TRBD1	.	TRBV9	TGTGCCAGCAGCGTATTCAGGGGGCCTCAGTACTTC	CASSVFRGPQYF
TRBJ2-3	TRBD1	few	TRBV4-3	TGCGCCAGCAGCCAAGATTATCCAGGGGGCGCATCCGGCACAGATACGCAGTATTTT	CASSQDYPGGASGTDTQYF
TRBJ2-7	TRBD1	few	TRBV7-9	TGTGCCAGCAGTTCGGACAGGGCGAGCTACGAGCAGTACTTC	CASSSDRASYEQYF
TRBJ2-7	.	once	TRBV28	TGTGCCAGCAGTGACCACGACGCTAGAGGAAACGAGCAGTACTTC	CASSDHDARGNEQYF
TRBJ2-3	TRBD1	.	TRBV28	TGTGCCAGCAACCCCCCGGGACAGGGGGGGGATACGCAGTATTTT	CASNPPGQGGDTQYF
TRBJ2-7	TRBD2	.	TRBV2	TGTGCCAGGGAACACCGACGGAGCGGGGGCTCCTACGAGCAGTACTTC	CAREHRRSGGSYEQYF
TRBJ2-5	.	few	TRBV6-1	TGTGCCAGCAGTGAAAAACCAGGGGACCAAGAGACCCAGTACTTC	CASSEKPGDQETQYF
TRBJ2-6	.	.	TRBV6-5	TGTGCCAGCACAAGGAGGACTGGGGCCAACGTCCTGACTTTC	CASTRRTGANVLTF
TRBJ2-7	TRBD1	.	TRBV4-3	TGCGCCAGCAGCCAAGATTACGGGACAGGACGCTACGAGCAGTACTTC	CASSQDYGTGRYEQYF
TRBJ1-5	TRBD1	.	TRBV28	TGTGCCAGCGGTTTAGGGACAGGTTGGAGTCAGCCCCAGCATTTT	CASGLGTGWSQPQHF
TRBJ1-1	TRBD1	.	TRBV7-2	TGTGCCAGCAGCTTCAGGGGGCACACTGAAGCTTTCTTT	CASSFRGHTEAFF
TRBJ2-3	TRBD2	.	TRBV19	TGTGCCAGTAGTATACGGGGGGAACCCTTCACAGATACGCAGTATTTT	CASSIRGEPFTDTQYF
TRBJ1-1	.	once	TRBV19	TGTGCCAGTAGTATAGACCCCTCGGGGGCTGAAGCTTTCTTT	CASSIDPSGAEAFF